This TCR beta chain was documented in a study of T cell changes during pregnancy in multiple sclerosis. The germline V gene encodes CDR1 WSHSY and CDR2 SAAADI. The ends lost 2 bases at V and 2 bases at J; junction bases unmatched: 1. The CDR3 is 16 residues long. Profiling relied on immunoSEQ multiplex PCR, and the TCRdb table lists in-frame clones only, not all of them. The table records about 41,000 clones, roughly 91% of them present only once. This TCR was sampled from a female donor with multiple sclerosis, enrolled in a pregnancy study. V usage is TRBV10-2 and J usage is TRBJ2-5; 14 bases agree with TRBD2. The sequencing here drew on CD8+ T cells from peripheral blood mononuclear cells, taken in the first trimester of pregnancy. The CDR3 DNA follows: TGCGCCAGCAGTGAGGGACTAGCGGGGGGACAAGAGACCCAGTACTTC. Translation: CASSEGLAGGQETQYF.